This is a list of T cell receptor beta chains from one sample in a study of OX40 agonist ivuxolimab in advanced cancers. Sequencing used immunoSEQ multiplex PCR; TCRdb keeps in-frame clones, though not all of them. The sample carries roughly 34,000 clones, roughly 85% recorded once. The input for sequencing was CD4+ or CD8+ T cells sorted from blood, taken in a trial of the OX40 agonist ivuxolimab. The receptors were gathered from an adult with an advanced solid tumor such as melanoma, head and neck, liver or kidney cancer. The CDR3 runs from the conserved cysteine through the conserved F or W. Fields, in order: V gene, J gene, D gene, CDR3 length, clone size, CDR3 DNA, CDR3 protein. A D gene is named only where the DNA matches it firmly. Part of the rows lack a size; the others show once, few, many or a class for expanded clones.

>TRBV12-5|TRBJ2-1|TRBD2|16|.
TGTGCTAGTGGTTTGGTGCTAGCGGGAGAGGGCGGTGAGCAGTTCTTC
CASGLVLAGEGGEQFF
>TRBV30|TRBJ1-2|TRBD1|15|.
TGTGCCTGGAGTGTAATGGGGACAGACTCCTATGGCTACACCTTC
CAWSVMGTDSYGYTF
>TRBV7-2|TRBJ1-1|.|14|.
TGTGCCAGCAGCCCCGGAGCGGCGAACACTGAAGCTTTCTTT
CASSPGAANTEAFF
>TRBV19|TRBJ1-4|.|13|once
TGTGCCAGTAAGGGGAGCGGCGGGGAAAAACTGTTTTTT
CASKGSGGEKLFF
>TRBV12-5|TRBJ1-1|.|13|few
TGTGCTAGTGGACCAGCCCTGAACACTGAAGCTTTCTTT
CASGPALNTEAFF
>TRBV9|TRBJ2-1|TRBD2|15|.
TGTGCCAGCAGCTCGAGCGGGAGCTCCTACAATGAGCAGTTCTTC
CASSSSGSSYNEQFF
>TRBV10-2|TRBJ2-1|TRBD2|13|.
TGCGCCAGCCGACTAGCACAAGGCAATGAGCAGTTCTTC
CASRLAQGNEQFF
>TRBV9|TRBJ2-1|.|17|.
TGTGCCAGCAGCGCCGGTCCCGGGGGGCCCTCCTACAATGAGCAGTTCTTC
CASSAGPGGPSYNEQFF
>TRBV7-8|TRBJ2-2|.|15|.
TGTGCCAGCAGCTTCTGGGGGGCAAACACCGGGGAGCTGTTTTTT
CASSFWGANTGELFF
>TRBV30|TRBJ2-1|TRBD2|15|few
TGTGCCTGGAATGGCGGGAGTAAAGAAGGCAATGAGCAGTTCTTC
CAWNGGSKEGNEQFF
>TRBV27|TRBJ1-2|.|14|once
TGTGCCAGCAGTCCAAGGACCGGGCTCGAGGGCTACACCTTC
CASSPRTGLEGYTF
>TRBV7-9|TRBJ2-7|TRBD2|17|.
TGTGCCAGCAGCCCCCCAAATGGACTAGCGGGGGGGTACGAGCAGTACTTC
CASSPPNGLAGGYEQYF
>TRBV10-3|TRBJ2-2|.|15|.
TGTGCCATCAGTGCGCAACAGGCCATGACCGGGGAGCTGTTTTTT
CAISAQQAMTGELFF
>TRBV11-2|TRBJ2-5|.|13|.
TGTGCCAGCAGCTTCCGCAGGCAAGAGACCCAGTACTTC
CASSFRRQETQYF
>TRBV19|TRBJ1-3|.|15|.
TGTGCCAGTAGTATACAGGAGATCTCTGGAAACACCATATATTTT
CASSIQEISGNTIYF
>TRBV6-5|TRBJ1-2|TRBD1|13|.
TGTGCCAGCAGCCCAGACAGGGGGCGAGGCTACACCTTC
CASSPDRGRGYTF
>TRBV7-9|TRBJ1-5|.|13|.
TGTGCCAGCAGCTTAGGGGCGGATCAGCCCCAGCATTTT
CASSLGADQPQHF
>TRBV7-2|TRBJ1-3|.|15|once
TGTGCCAGCAGCTTAGGAACGGTGCTCGGAAACACCATATATTTT
CASSLGTVLGNTIYF
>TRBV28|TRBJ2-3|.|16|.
TGTGCCAGCAGTTTATGGGGGAGGACTAGCACAGATACGCAGTATTTT
CASSLWGRTSTDTQYF
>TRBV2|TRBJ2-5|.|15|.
TGTGCCAGCAGCGGGAACAGCGGGTACCAAGAGACCCAGTACTTC
CASSGNSGYQETQYF
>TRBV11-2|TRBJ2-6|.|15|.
TGTGCCAGCAGCTTAGGAGGGTACGGGGCCAACGTCCTGACTTTC
CASSLGGYGANVLTF
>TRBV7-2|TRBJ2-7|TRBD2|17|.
TGTGCCAGCAGCCCCGGGGCAGCGGGGGGGCATACCTACGAGCAGTACTTC
CASSPGAAGGHTYEQYF